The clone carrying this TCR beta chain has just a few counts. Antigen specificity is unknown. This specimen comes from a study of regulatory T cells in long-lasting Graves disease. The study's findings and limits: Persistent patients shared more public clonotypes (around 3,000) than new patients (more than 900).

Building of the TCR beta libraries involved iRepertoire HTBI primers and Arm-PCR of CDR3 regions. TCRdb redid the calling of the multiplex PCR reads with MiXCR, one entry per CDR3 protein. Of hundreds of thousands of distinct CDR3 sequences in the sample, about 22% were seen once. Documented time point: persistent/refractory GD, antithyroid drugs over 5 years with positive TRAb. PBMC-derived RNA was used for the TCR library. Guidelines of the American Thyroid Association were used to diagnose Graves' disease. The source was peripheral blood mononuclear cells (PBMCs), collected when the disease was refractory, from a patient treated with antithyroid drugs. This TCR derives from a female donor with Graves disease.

This CDR3 reads CASSIDGGAGANVLTF. The CDR3 DNA follows: TGTGCCAGTAGTATCGACGGGGGCGCTGGGGCCAACGTCCTGACTTTC. The chain joins TRBV19 to TRBJ2-6; D is perhaps TRBD1 or TRBD2 (6 bases each). This CDR3 comprises 16 residues. V dropped 3 bases and J dropped 2 bases, with 11 bases sitting between them. Germline lookup yields CDR1 LNHDA and CDR2 SQIVND (reference sequence). Full variable domain (outside the CDR3, taken from reference TRBV19 and TRBJ2-6): DGGITQSPKYLFRKEGQNVTLSCEQNLNHDAMYWYRQDPGQGLRLIYYSQIVNDFQKGDIAEGYSVSREKKESFPLTVTSAQKNPTAFYLCASSIDGGAGANVLTFGAGSRLTVL.